Each of the 16 T cell receptor beta chains below was sequenced from the same sample in a study of cytomegalovirus exposure and HLA in healthy donors. PCR used 60 Vbeta primers and 13 Jbeta primers. Measured with immunoSEQ multiplex PCR; TCRdb has only the in-frame clones, and not every one. Here the sample table reports 100,000 to 150,000 clones. Sequencing used PBMCs. Every receptor here comes from a woman in her thirties or forties in good health and CMV-seropositive.

This rearrangement joins TRBV28 to TRBJ2-3; D gene unclear. Germline V gene data show CDR1 as MDHEN and CDR2 as SYDVKM. CDR3 length: 13 residues. Trimming removed 8 bases from V and 6 bases from J, with 15 bases in between. This chain's CDR3 is CASGPTNEDTQYF. For the CDR3, the DNA is TGTGCCAGCGGCCCTACTAACGAGGATACGCAGTATTTT.

This sequence joins TRBV5-1 and TRBJ2-7, with a possible D match to TRBD1 (5 bases). V was shortened by 1 base and J by 5 bases, with 19 bases between the two germline ends. From germline, CDR1 is SGHRS and CDR2 YFSETQ. The CDR3 runs to 16 residues. The CDR3 DNA reads TGCGCCAGCAGCTTGTATGCAGGGCAGGAATTGGACGAGCAGTACTTC. This codes for CASSLYAGQELDEQYF.

The chain employs TRBV7-2 and TRBJ1-1, with 10 positions matching TRBD1. V lost 5 bases, J lost 5 bases, and 8 bases stayed unmatched. The V gene's germline CDR1 is SGHTA and CDR2 FQGNSA. This CDR3 comprises 15 residues. Here the CDR3 reads CASSAGGTGVTEAFF. The DNA for the CDR3 is TGTGCCAGCAGCGCAGGAGGGACAGGGGTGACTGAAGCTTTCTTT.

The chain employs TRBV30 and TRBJ2-7, with D uncertain. V lost 0 bases and J lost 2, with 8 bases in between. Germline lookup yields CDR1 GTSNPN and CDR2 SVGIG (reference sequence). CDR3 length: 13 amino acids. The CDR3 here is CAWSVRGTYEQYF. The CDR3 DNA reads as TGTGCCTGGAGTGTACGCGGAACCTACGAGCAGTACTTC.

The chain couples TRBV20-1 to TRBJ1-1; no clear D gene. CDR3 length equals 11 residues. Germline V lookup: CDR1 DFQATT, CDR2 SNEGSKA (reference sequence). Trimming stripped 4 bases from V and 1 base from J, with 4 bases between. As DNA, the CDR3 is TGCAGTGCTATTAAGAACACTGAAGCTTTCTTT. This sequence encodes CSAIKNTEAFF.

As DNA, the CDR3 is TGTGCCACCTCTTTCAACCAGGACAGGGTTTACAATGAGCAGTTCTTC. It specifies CATSFNQDRVYNEQFF. The chain uses TRBV15 and TRBJ2-1; 8 nucleotides match TRBD1. Germline V CDR1 and CDR2: LNHNV, YYDKDF (reference sequence). V shed 8 bases and J 4 bases; nucleotides not matched to a gene: 13. The CDR3 spans 16 residues.

The chain carries TRBV29-1 and TRBJ2-1; TRBD2 might be the D (6 bases). V lost 4 bases and J 0 bases, leaving 13 bases between the germline ends. Germline assignment: CDR1 SQVTM and CDR2 ANQGSEA. The CDR3 runs 15 residues. CDR3: CSVGGEQSSYNEQFF. The CDR3 coding sequence is TGCAGCGTTGGGGGGGAGCAGAGCTCCTACAATGAGCAGTTCTTC.

The V gene is TRBV29-1, the J gene TRBJ2-7; 10 bases match TRBD1. Per the germline V gene, CDR1 is SQVTM and CDR2 is ANQGSEA. The CDR3 spans 16 residues. The J segment lost 7 bases and the V segment lost 2 bases, leaving 14 bases of the junction unmatched. The CDR3 nucleotides read TGCAGCGTTGAACCGCCGACAGGGGGCGCCCCGGGTGAGCAGTACTTC. It encodes CSVEPPTGGAPGEQYF.

The V gene is TRBV6-5, the J gene TRBJ1-4; weak D call: TRBD1 (6 bases). Trimming took off 6 bases at V and 5 bases at J, with 16 bases between the two ends. CDR1 and CDR2 (germline): MNHEY, SVGAGI. The CDR3 runs 15 residues. CDR3 residues: CASSFQGNLNEKLFF. The CDR3 DNA reads as TGTGCCAGCAGCTTCCAGGGGAACTTGAATGAAAAACTGTTTTTT.

The chain employs TRBV7-9 and TRBJ2-7, with TRBD1 matching over 9 bases. CDR1 SEHNR and CDR2 FQNEAQ come from the germline V gene (reference sequence). The J segment lost 5 bases and the V segment lost 4 bases, leaving 6 bases of the junction unmatched. The CDR3 loop spans 14 amino acids. CDR3 residues: CASSSRDRVNEQYF. As DNA, the CDR3 is TGTGCCAGCAGCTCCCGGGACAGGGTCAACGAGCAGTACTTC.

The chain has TRBV5-6 and TRBJ1-1; no clear D. Germline CDR1 SGHDT, CDR2 YYEEEE. V dropped 3 bases and J dropped 1 base, with 13 bases sitting between them. The CDR3 has 15 amino acids. CDR3 region: CASSSTWRKNTEAFF. In DNA, the CDR3 is TGTGCCAGCAGCTCAACGTGGAGGAAGAACACTGAAGCTTTCTTT.

This chain connects TRBV5-1 to TRBJ2-1; D gene uncertain. Trimming left V 0 bases short and J 10 bases short, with 11 bases between. This CDR3 is 13 amino acids long. Germline CDR1 and CDR2: SGHRS and YFSETQ. The CDR3 region is CASSLEPNEEQFF. DNA for the CDR3: TGCGCCAGCAGCTTGGAGCCAAACGAGGAGCAGTTCTTC.

The V call is TRBV28, the J call TRBJ2-3; no clear D. Per germline, CDR1 MDHEN and CDR2 SYDVKM. The CDR3 covers 15 residues. The V gene lost 4 bases and the J gene lost 1 base, with 12 bases spanning the gap. As DNA, the CDR3 is TGTGCCAGCAGTTATCAGGCCACCGGCACAGATACGCAGTATTTT. It translates to CASSYQATGTDTQYF.

The CDR3 DNA sequence: TGCGCCAGCACCCCGGGACAGGGGTCTCGCGAGCAGTACTTC. Its translation is CASTPGQGSREQYF. The rearrangement links TRBV4-1 to TRBJ2-7; TRBD1 agrees at 10 bases. V shed 7 bases and J 6 bases; nucleotides not matched to a gene: 9. The length of the CDR3 is 14 residues. Germline V gene data show CDR1 as MGHRA and CDR2 as YSYEKL.

V is TRBV5-1 and J is TRBJ2-7; D remains ambiguous. The V end was cut by 0 bases, the J end by 6 bases, with 10 bases between. The CDR3 has 13 residues. CDR1 is SGHRS and CDR2 is YFSETQ in the germline V gene. The CDR3 spells CASSLGDNREQYF. CDR3 sequence (DNA): TGCGCCAGCAGCTTGGGAGACAATCGCGAGCAGTACTTC.

About this clone: This sample also contains other DNA sequences that code for the same CDR3. The chain employs TRBV5-4 and TRBJ2-5; 8 nucleotides match TRBD2. J gave up 5 bases and V 1 base, and 4 bases lay outside the gene matches. CDR3 length: 14 amino acids. Germline V lookup: CDR1 SGHNT, CDR2 YYREEE (reference sequence). CDR3 amino acids: CASSLSGSGETQYF. The CDR3 bases are TGTGCCAGCAGCTTGAGCGGGAGTGGCGAGACCCAGTACTTC.